The clone carrying this T cell receptor (beta chain) was recorded only once. This record belongs to a study of blood T cell repertoires in COVID-19. Some clones are missing from TCRdb's copy, which holds only in-frame ones; the method was immunoSEQ multiplex PCR. The sample has around 290,000 clones; 88% are singletons. V lost 5 bases and J lost 7; bases outside the gene matches: 8. The CDR3 contains 14 residues. Per the germline V gene, CDR1 is SGHVS and CDR2 is FNYEAQ. Donors in Cohort 3 who had recovered were those with two negative PCRs, healthcare professional clearance, or resolution of their symptoms.

This sequence originates from a woman under 40 who had recovered from COVID-19. Specimen: PBMCs or T cells enriched from blood (not recorded which). This sequence joins TRBV7-6 and TRBJ1-3; 7 bases line up with TRBD1. The CDR3 bases are TGTGCCAGCAGCCCAGGGGGATCGGGGAACACCATATATTTT. Translation: CASSPGGSGNTIYF.